This TCR beta chain was obtained from a study of blood T cell repertoires in COVID-19. Across the study: Samples representing acute and convalescent COVID-19 were sourced from the United States, Italy and Spain. PBMCs, B-cell-depleted T cells, or T cells provided the cDNA or gDNA that made up the material.

As handled by the study authors: Counts of nucleated cells, estimated from reference gene primer amplification, were obtained. Data came from immunoSEQ multiplex PCR; TCRdb stores just in-frame clones and leaves some out. That table gives V, J and clone size, and the DNA gave D and trimming. Of a few hundred thousand clones listed, 81% are singletons. Germline CDR1 is GTSNPN and CDR2 is SVGIG (reference sequence). CDR3 length: 14 residues. V lost 3 bases and J lost 7, with 17 bases in between. The material sequenced was peripheral blood. The chain combines TRBV30 with TRBJ2-3; possibly TRBD2 for D (5 bases). The receptor's source is a human donor with acute or convalescent COVID-19. The donor label of this sample is uncertain. CDR3 loop: CAWRAGLGVNTQYF. The CDR3 coding sequence is TGTGCCTGGAGGGCTGGACTCGGGGTAAATACGCAGTATTTT.